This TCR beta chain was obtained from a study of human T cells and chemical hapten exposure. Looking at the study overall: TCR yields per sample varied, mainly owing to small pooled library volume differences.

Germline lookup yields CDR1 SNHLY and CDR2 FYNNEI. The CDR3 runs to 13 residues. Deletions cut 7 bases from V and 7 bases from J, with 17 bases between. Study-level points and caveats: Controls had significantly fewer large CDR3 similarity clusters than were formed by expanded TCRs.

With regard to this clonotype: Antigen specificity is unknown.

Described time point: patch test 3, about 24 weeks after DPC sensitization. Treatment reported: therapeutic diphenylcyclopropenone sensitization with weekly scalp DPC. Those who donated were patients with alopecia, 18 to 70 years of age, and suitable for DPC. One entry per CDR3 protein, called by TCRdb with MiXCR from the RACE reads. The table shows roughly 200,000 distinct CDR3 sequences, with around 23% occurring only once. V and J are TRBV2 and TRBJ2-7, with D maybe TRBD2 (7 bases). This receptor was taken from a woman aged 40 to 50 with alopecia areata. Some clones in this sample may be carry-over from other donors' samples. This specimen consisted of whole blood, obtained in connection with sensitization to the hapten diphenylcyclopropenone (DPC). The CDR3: CASTYSSGQEQYF. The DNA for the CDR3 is TGTGCCAGCACCTATTCTAGCGGACAGGAGCAGTACTTC.